Listed below are T cell receptor beta chains from one sample, sequenced in a study of cytomegalovirus exposure and HLA in healthy donors. Method: immunoSEQ multiplex PCR; TCRdb's copy keeps in-frame clones and lacks some. The sample shows 200,000 to 250,000 clones, 80% to 85% of them seen only once. The material sequenced was PBMCs. Receptors originate from a boy between 2 and 10 years old in good health and CMV-seronegative. Both conserved end residues are part of each CDR3. The D gene is left open where the match is weak. Clone size appears in some rows only: once, few, many, or a class for an expanded clone.

TRBV2	TRBJ1-5	13	.	.	TGTGCCAGCGGCACGGGGGAAGGGCAGCCCCAGCATTTT	CASGTGEGQPQHF
TRBV6-5	TRBJ1-2	14	few	TRBD1	TGTGCCAGCACCTACAGGGGCAGGGGGGCTGGCTACACCTTC	CASTYRGRGAGYTF
TRBV6-1	TRBJ2-3	17	once	TRBD2	TGTGCCAGCAGTGAAGCCTTCGCCGGGAGGGTGCCAGATACGCAGTATTTT	CASSEAFAGRVPDTQYF
TRBV6-5	TRBJ2-5	16	.	.	TGTGCCAGCAGTTTCACCTTGGGCCGGGCGGGGGAGACCCAGTACTTC	CASSFTLGRAGETQYF
TRBV19	TRBJ1-2	14	.	TRBD1	TGTGCCAGTAGTCCCGGGACAGCCCACTATGGCTACACCTTC	CASSPGTAHYGYTF
TRBV27	TRBJ1-3	15	.	.	TGTGCCAGCAGTTTGGGTCCGGAGGCTGGAAACACCATATATTTT	CASSLGPEAGNTIYF
TRBV30	TRBJ2-5	12	.	.	TGTGCCTGGAGTGAGGAGGGGGAGACCCAGTACTTC	CAWSEEGETQYF
TRBV25-1	TRBJ1-2	11	.	.	TGTGCCAGCAGTGTGGGGGCTGGCTACACCTTC	CASSVGAGYTF
TRBV14	TRBJ2-1	14	.	TRBD1	TGTGCCAGCAGCTTCGAGACAGGGCGCAATGAGCAGTTCTTC	CASSFETGRNEQFF
TRBV5-4	TRBJ2-5	16	.	TRBD1	TGTGCCAGCAGCCTACCGGACAGGGTTGCCCAAGAGACCCAGTACTTC	CASSLPDRVAQETQYF
TRBV29-1	TRBJ1-2	14	.	.	TGCAGCGTTGTAGGGAGGCTGGCTAACTATGGCTACACCTTC	CSVVGRLANYGYTF
TRBV11-2	TRBJ1-1	13	.	.	TGTGCCAGCAGCGACACATTGAACACTGAAGCTTTCTTT	CASSDTLNTEAFF
TRBV7-2	TRBJ2-7	12	.	TRBD1	TGTGCCAGCAGCTCCGGACAGGGAGAGCAGTACTTC	CASSSGQGEQYF
TRBV14	TRBJ2-7	15	.	TRBD2	TGTGCCAGCAGCCGAAGACTAGCGGGAGACGACGAGCAGTACTTC	CASSRRLAGDDEQYF
TRBV5-4	TRBJ2-7	15	.	.	TGTGCCAGCAGCTTGCAGGGGCGGAAGCCCTACGAGCAGTACTTC	CASSLQGRKPYEQYF